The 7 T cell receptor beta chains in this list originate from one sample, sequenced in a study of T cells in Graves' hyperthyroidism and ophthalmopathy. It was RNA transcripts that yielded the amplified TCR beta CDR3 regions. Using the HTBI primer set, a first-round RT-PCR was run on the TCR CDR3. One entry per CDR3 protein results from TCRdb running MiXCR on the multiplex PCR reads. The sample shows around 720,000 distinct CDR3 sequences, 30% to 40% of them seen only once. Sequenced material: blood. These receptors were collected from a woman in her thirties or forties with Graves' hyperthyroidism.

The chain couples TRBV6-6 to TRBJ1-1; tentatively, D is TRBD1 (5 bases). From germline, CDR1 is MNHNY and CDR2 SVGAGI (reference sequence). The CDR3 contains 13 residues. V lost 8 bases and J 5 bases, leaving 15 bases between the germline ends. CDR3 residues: CASGGVTGTEAFF. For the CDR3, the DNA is TGTGCCAGCGGGGGGGTTACGGGTACTGAAGCTTTCTTT.

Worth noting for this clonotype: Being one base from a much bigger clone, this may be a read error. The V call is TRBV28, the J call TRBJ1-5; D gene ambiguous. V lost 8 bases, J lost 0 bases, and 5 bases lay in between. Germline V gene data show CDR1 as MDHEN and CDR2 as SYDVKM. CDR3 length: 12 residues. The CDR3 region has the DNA TGTGCCAGCGGGGTTAGCAATCAGCCCCAGCATTTT. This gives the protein CASGVSNQPQHF.

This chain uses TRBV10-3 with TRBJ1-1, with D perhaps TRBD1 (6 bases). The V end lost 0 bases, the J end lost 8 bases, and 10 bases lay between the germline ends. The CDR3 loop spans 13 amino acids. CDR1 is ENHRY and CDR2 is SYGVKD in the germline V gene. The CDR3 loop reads CAISESKGGEAFF. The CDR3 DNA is TGTGCCATCAGTGAGTCTAAGGGGGGCGAAGCTTTCTTT.

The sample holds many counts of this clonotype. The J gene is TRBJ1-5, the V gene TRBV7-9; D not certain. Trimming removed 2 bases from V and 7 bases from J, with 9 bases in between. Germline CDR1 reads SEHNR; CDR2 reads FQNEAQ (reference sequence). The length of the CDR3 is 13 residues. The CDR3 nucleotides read TGTGCCAGCAGCTTACAGAATCGGCAGCCCCAGCATTTT. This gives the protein CASSLQNRQPQHF.

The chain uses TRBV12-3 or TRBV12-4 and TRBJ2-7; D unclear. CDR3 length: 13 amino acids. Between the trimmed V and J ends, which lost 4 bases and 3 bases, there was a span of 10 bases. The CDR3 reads CASSSVTDYEQYF. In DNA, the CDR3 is TGTGCCAGCAGTTCTGTGACCGACTACGAGCAGTACTTC.

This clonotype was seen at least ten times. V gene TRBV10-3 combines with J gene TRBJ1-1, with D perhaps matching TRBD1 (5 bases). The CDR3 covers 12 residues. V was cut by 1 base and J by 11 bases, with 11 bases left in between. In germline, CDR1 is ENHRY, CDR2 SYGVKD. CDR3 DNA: TGTGCCATCAGTGAGTGGGGGGAAAATGCTTTCTTT. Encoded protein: CAISEWGENAFF.

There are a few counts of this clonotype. The CDR3 here is CASSLGGQGPNTIYF. The CDR3 region has the DNA TGTGCCAGCAGCTTAGGGGGACAGGGCCCGAACACCATATATTTT. The genes are TRBV7-9 and TRBJ1-3, with TRBD1 identical over 9 bases. This CDR3 comprises 15 residues. Trimming at V came to 1 base and at J to 7 bases, leaving 5 bases not matched to a gene. The germline V gene has CDR1 SEHNR and CDR2 FQNEAQ (reference sequence).